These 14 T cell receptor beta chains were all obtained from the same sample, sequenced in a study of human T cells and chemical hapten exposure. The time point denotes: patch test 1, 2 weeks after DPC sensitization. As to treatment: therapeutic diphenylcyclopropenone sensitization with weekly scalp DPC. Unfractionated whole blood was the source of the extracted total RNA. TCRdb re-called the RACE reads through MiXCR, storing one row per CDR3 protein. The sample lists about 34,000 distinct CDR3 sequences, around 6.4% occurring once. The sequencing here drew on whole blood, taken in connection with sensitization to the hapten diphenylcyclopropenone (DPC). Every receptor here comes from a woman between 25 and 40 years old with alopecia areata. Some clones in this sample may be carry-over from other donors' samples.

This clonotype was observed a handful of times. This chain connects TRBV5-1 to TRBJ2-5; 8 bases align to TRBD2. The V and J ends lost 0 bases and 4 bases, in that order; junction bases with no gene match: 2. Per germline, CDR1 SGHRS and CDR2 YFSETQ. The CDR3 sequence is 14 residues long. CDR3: CASSLAGGGETQYF. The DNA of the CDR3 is TGCGCCAGCAGCTTGGCCGGGGGGGGAGAGACCCAGTACTTC.

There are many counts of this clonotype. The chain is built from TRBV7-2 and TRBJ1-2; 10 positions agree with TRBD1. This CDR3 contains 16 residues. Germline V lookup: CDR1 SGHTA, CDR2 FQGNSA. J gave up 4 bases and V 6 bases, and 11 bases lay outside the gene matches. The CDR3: CASSFDRGLDGYGYTF. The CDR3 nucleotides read TGTGCCAGCAGTTTCGACAGGGGGCTCGATGGCTATGGCTACACCTTC.

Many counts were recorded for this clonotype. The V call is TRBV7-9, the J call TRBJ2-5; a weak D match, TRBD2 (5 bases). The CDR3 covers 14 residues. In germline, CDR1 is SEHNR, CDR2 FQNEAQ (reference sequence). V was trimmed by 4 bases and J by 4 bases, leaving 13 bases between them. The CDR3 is CASSSRLSGETQYF. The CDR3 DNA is TGTGCCAGCAGCTCTAGATTGAGCGGAGAGACCCAGTACTTC.

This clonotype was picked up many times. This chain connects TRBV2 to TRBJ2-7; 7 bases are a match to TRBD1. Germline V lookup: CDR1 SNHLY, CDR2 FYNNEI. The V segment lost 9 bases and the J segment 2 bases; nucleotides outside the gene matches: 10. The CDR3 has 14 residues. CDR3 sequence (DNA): TGTGCCAGTTCCGAACAGGGGTCTACCTACGAGCAGTACTTC. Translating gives CASSEQGSTYEQYF.

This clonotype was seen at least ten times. The DNA for the CDR3 is TGTGCCAGCAGCTCGTTCACTTCTGGTGGGACTGAAGCTTTCTTT. This translates into CASSSFTSGGTEAFF. The rearrangement links TRBV7-9 to TRBJ1-1; D is unresolved. CDR1 and CDR2 (germline): SEHNR, FQNEAQ (reference sequence). The CDR3 totals 15 residues. The V end was cut by 4 bases, the J end by 5 bases, with 17 bases between.

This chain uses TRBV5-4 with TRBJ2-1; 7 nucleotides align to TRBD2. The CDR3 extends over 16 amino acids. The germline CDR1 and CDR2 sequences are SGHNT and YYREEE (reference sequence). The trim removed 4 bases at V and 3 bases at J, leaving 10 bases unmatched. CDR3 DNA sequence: TGTGCCAGCAGCCATAGAGGACTAGTCAGCTACAATGAGCAGTTCTTC. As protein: CASSHRGLVSYNEQFF. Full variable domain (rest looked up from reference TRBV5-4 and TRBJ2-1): ETGVTQSPTHLIKTRGQQVTLRCSSQSGHNTVSWYQQALGQGPQFIFQYYREEENGRGNFPPRFSGLQFPNYSSELNVNALELDDSALYLCASSHRGLVSYNEQFFGPGTRLTVL.

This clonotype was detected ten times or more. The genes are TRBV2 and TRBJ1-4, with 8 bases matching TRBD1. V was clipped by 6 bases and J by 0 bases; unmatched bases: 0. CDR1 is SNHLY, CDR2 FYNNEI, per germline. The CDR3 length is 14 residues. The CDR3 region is CASRDRATNEKLFF. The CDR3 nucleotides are TGTGCCAGCAGGGACAGGGCAACTAATGAAAAACTGTTTTTT.

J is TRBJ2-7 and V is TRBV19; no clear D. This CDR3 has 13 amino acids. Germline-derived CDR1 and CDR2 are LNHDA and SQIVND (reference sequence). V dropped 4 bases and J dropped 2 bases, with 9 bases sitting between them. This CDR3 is CASSTRSTYEQYF. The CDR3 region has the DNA TGTGCCAGTAGTACCCGGAGCACCTACGAGCAGTACTTC. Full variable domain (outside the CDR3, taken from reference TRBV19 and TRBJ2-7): DGGITQSPKYLFRKEGQNVTLSCEQNLNHDAMYWYRQDPGQGLRLIYYSQIVNDFQKGDIAEGYSVSREKKESFPLTVTSAQKNPTAFYLCASSTRSTYEQYFGPGTRLTVT.

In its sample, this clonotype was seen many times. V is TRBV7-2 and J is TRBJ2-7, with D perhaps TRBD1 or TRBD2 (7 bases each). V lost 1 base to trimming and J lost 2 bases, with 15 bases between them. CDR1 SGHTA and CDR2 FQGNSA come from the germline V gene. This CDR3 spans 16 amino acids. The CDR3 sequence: CASSLGSGGGTYEQYF. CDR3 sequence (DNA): TGTGCCAGCAGCTTAGGGTCAGGGGGGGGGACCTACGAGCAGTACTTC. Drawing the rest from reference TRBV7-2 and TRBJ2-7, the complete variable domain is GAGVSQSPSNKVTEKGKDVELRCDPISGHTALYWYRQSLGQGLEFLIYFQGNSAPDKSGLPSDRFSAERTGGSVSTLTIQRTQQEDSAVYLCASSLGSGGGTYEQYFGPGTRLTVT.

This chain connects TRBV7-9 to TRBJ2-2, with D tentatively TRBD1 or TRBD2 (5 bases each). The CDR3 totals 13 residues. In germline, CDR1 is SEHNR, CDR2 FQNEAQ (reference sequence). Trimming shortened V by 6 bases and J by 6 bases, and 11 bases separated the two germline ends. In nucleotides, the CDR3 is TGTGCCAGCAGATCAGGGACCGCCGGGGAGCTGTTTTTT. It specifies CASRSGTAGELFF.

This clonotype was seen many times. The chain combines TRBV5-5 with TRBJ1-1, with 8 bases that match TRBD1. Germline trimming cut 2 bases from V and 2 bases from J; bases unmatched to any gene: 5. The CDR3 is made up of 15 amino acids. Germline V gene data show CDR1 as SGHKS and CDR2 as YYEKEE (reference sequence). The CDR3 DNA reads TGTGCCAGCAGCTTTCAGGGGGCCTTAAACACTGAAGCTTTCTTT. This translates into CASSFQGALNTEAFF.

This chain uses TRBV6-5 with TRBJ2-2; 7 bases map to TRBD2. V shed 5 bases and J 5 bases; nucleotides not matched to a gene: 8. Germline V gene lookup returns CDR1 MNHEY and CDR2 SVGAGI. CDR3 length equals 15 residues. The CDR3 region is CASSKAMGGTGELFF. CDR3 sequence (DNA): TGTGCCAGCAGTAAGGCTATGGGAGGGACCGGGGAGCTGTTTTTT.

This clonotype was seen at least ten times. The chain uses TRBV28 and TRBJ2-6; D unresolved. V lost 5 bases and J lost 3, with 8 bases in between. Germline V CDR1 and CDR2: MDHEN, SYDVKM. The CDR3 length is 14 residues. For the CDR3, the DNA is TGTGCCAGCAGTCCAGCCGTTGGGGCCAACGTCCTGACTTTC. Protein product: CASSPAVGANVLTF.

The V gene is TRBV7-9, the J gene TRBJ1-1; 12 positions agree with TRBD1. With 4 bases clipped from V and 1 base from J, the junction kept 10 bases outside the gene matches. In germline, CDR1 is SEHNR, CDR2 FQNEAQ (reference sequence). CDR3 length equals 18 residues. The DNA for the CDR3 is TGTGCCAGCAGCTCCCCCCGGGACAGGGGGCTCCCGAACACTGAAGCTTTCTTT. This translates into CASSSPRDRGLPNTEAFF. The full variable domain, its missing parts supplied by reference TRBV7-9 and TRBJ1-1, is DTGVSQNPRHKITKRGQNVTFRCDPISEHNRLYWYRQTLGQGPEFLTYFQNEAQLEKSRLLSDRFSAERPKGSFSTLEIQRTEQGDSAMYLCASSSPRDRGLPNTEAFFGQGTRLTVV.